Presented here are 20 T cell receptor beta chains from one specimen sequenced in a study of blood T cell repertoires in COVID-19. Profiled with immunoSEQ multiplex PCR; TCRdb holds only in-frame clones, not every one. The repertoire holds some 100,000 clones, with 80% to 95% as singletons. Sequencing was performed on peripheral blood. Every receptor here comes from a man in his fifties or sixties with active COVID-19.

The chain links TRBV2 to TRBJ1-2; 9 bases are a match to TRBD1. CDR1 SNHLY and CDR2 FYNNEI come from the germline V gene. Trimming took 11 bases from V and 8 from J; bases not matched to a gene: 12. This CDR3 has 13 amino acids. The CDR3 DNA is TGTGCCGGGGGGGGACAGGGCGTGGAGGGCTACACCTTC. Residues: CAGGGQGVEGYTF.

This CDR3 is CASSESRGSQETQYF. Written as DNA, the CDR3 is TGTGCCAGCAGTGAATCTCGGGGGTCCCAAGAGACCCAGTACTTC. This chain links TRBV27 with TRBJ2-5; D perhaps matches TRBD2 (6 bases). The V end was cut by 5 bases, the J end by 1 base, with 14 bases between. The CDR3 totals 15 residues. The germline V gene encodes CDR1 MNHEY and CDR2 SMNVEV (reference sequence).

V usage is TRBV7-9 and J usage is TRBJ2-3; no clear D gene. V was clipped by 2 bases and J by 5 bases, with 5 bases between them. There are 12 residues in the CDR3. Germline V lookup: CDR1 SEHNR, CDR2 FQNEAQ (reference sequence). The CDR3 region has the DNA TGTGCCAGCAGCTTAAACTTAGATACGCAGTATTTT. It translates to CASSLNLDTQYF.

V and J are TRBV5-1 and TRBJ2-6, with TRBD1 matching 8 bases. Unmatched junction bases numbered 2, after V lost 4 bases and J lost 2 bases. This CDR3 has 15 residues. CDR1 and CDR2 from the germline V gene are SGHRS and YFSETQ. CDR3 in amino acids: CASSIQGAGANVLTF. As DNA, the CDR3 is TGCGCCAGCAGCATACAGGGGGCTGGGGCCAACGTCCTGACTTTC.

V usage is TRBV6-5 and J usage is TRBJ1-2, with 9 positions matching TRBD1. V shed 7 bases, J shed 8 bases, and the junction held 11 bases outside the gene matches. This CDR3 spans 14 amino acids. Germline V CDR1 and CDR2: MNHEY, SVGAGI. This chain's CDR3 is CASTPTGQGAGYTF. For the CDR3, the DNA is TGTGCCAGCACTCCAACGGGACAGGGCGCCGGCTACACCTTC.

This clone was seen a single time. The rearrangement links TRBV28 to TRBJ1-2; D gene ambiguous. The CDR3 has 15 residues. Germline CDR1 is MDHEN and CDR2 is SYDVKM. Trimming pared 3 bases from V and 6 bases from J, leaving 17 bases between. The CDR3 reads CASSFSRLGVHGYTF. CDR3 nucleotides: TGTGCCAGCAGTTTTTCCCGGTTGGGAGTCCATGGCTACACCTTC.

This clone was picked up one time. The chain recombines TRBV27 with TRBJ2-2, with D unclear. The ends were cut back, 7 bases at V and 5 bases at J, with 11 bases in the middle. The CDR3 runs to 13 residues. The germline V gene encodes CDR1 MNHEY and CDR2 SMNVEV (reference sequence). The CDR3 loop is CASTTPRTGELFF. The CDR3 DNA reads as TGTGCCAGCACGACACCCAGGACCGGGGAGCTGTTTTTT.

This rearrangement joins TRBV2 to TRBJ2-7, with TRBD2 matching 10 bases. The trim removed 11 bases at V and 2 bases at J, leaving 9 bases unmatched. The V gene's germline CDR1 is SNHLY and CDR2 FYNNEI. The CDR3 loop spans 14 amino acids. The CDR3 region is CARTRLAGAYEQYF. The CDR3 DNA sequence: TGTGCCCGCACGAGACTAGCGGGTGCCTACGAGCAGTACTTC.

The chain carries TRBV28 and TRBJ1-6, with D tentatively TRBD1 (5 bases). The germline V gene has CDR1 MDHEN and CDR2 SYDVKM. V lost 4 bases and J lost 6, with 13 bases in between. This CDR3 comprises 15 residues. The CDR3 spells CASSSGSQGNSPLHF. CDR3 DNA: TGTGCCAGCAGTTCAGGGTCTCAGGGTAATTCACCCCTCCACTTT.

This clone occurred once. This chain joins TRBV10-3 and TRBJ2-6, with 12 positions matching TRBD1. CDR1 is ENHRY and CDR2 is SYGVKD in the germline V gene. J gave up 3 bases and V 3 bases, and 9 bases lay outside the gene matches. This CDR3 region has 19 residues. The CDR3 is CAISDQPGQGALGANVLTF. The DNA for the CDR3 is TGTGCCATCAGTGACCAACCGGGACAGGGGGCGCTTGGGGCCAACGTCCTGACTTTC.

The J gene is TRBJ2-2, the V gene TRBV24-1; D perhaps matches TRBD2 (6 bases). The ends were cut back, 0 bases at V and 1 base at J, with 8 bases in the middle. The CDR3 has 16 residues. CDR1 and CDR2 (germline): KGHDR, SFDVKD. The CDR3 DNA sequence: TGTGCCACCAGTGATTTGCGGCGGGAGAACACCGGGGAGCTGTTTTTT. Residues: CATSDLRRENTGELFF.

The chain uses TRBV6-5 and TRBJ1-2, with unresolved D. Trimming pared 7 bases from V and 8 bases from J, leaving 11 bases between. This CDR3 comprises 11 residues. Germline CDR1 reads MNHEY; CDR2 reads SVGAGI. This CDR3 is CASTRGIGYTF. The CDR3 nucleotides are TGTGCCAGCACCCGCGGTATAGGCTACACCTTC.

The chain joins TRBV24-1 to TRBJ1-5, with D tentatively TRBD1 (5 bases). V gave up 2 bases and J gave up 4 bases, with 8 bases separating them. Germline V gives CDR1 KGHDR, CDR2 SFDVKD. CDR3 size: 14 residues. In DNA, the CDR3 is TGTGCCACCAGTGATTATAGGGGAAATCAGCCCCAGCATTTT. Its translation: CATSDYRGNQPQHF.

This clone occurred once. The chain recombines TRBV9 with TRBJ2-3; 12 bases fit TRBD2. The CDR3 is made up of 18 amino acids. Germline CDR1 is SGDLS and CDR2 is YYNGEE. The V and J ends lost 3 bases and 5 bases, in that order; junction bases with no gene match: 13. CDR3 protein: CASSGDPLAGGRRDTQYF. CDR3 nucleotides: TGTGCCAGCAGCGGCGACCCTCTAGCGGGAGGGCGGAGAGATACGCAGTATTTT.

J is TRBJ2-1 and V is TRBV10-3, with TRBD1 matching over 11 bases. This CDR3 is built from 14 residues. V was clipped by 10 bases and J by 6 bases; unmatched bases: 8. Germline V gene sequence: CDR1 ENHRY, CDR2 SYGVKD. The CDR3 DNA reads TGTGCCACCGGACAGGGGGCGCCGGTCAATGAGCAGTTCTTC. It codes for CATGQGAPVNEQFF.

The chain employs TRBV19 and TRBJ2-1; 10 bases agree with TRBD2. V gave up 3 bases and J gave up 4 bases; unmatched junction bases: 3. This CDR3 has 15 residues. Germline values: CDR1 LNHDA, CDR2 SQIVND (reference sequence). The CDR3 region is CASSISLAGYNEQFF. The CDR3 DNA reads as TGTGCCAGTAGTATCTCACTAGCGGGGTACAATGAGCAGTTCTTC. The entire variable domain, with the rest obtained from reference TRBV19 and TRBJ2-1, is as follows: DGGITQSPKYLFRKEGQNVTLSCEQNLNHDAMYWYRQDPGQGLRLIYYSQIVNDFQKGDIAEGYSVSREKKESFPLTVTSAQKNPTAFYLCASSISLAGYNEQFFGPGTRLTVL.

The gene calls are TRBV29-1 and TRBJ2-2; D remains ambiguous. The CDR3 loop spans 13 amino acids. With 6 bases removed from V and 0 bases from J, the gap between germline ends came to 8 bases. Germline V gene sequence: CDR1 SQVTM, CDR2 ANQGSEA. In DNA form, the CDR3 reads TGCAGCGTAGCAAATCCGAACACCGGGGAGCTGTTTTTT. Translation gives CSVANPNTGELFF.

The chain has TRBV4-1 and TRBJ2-7; 12 positions match TRBD2. V trimming: 1 base; J trimming: 3 bases; junction bases outside the gene matches: 4. The CDR3 covers 16 residues. Germline V gene sequence: CDR1 MGHRA, CDR2 YSYEKL. CDR3 residues: CASSQVASGRGYEQYF. In DNA, the CDR3 is TGCGCCAGCAGCCAAGTTGCTAGCGGGAGGGGCTACGAGCAGTACTTC.

This clone is a singleton in its sample. The rearrangement joins TRBV12-3 or TRBV12-4 to TRBJ1-1; D uncertain. V lost 3 bases and J lost 3, with 8 bases in between. CDR3 length: 13 residues. DNA of the CDR3: TGTGCCAGCAGTTTTACCCAGGACACTGAAGCTTTCTTT. It specifies CASSFTQDTEAFF.

This sequence joins TRBV7-9 and TRBJ2-1; 12 positions match TRBD2. The CDR3 contains 15 residues. The V gene's germline CDR1 is SEHNR and CDR2 FQNEAQ (reference sequence). V shed 1 base and J 9 bases; nucleotides not matched to a gene: 4. This CDR3 is CASSLVLAGGVEQFF. CDR3 coding DNA: TGTGCCAGCAGCTTAGTGCTAGCGGGAGGGGTTGAGCAGTTCTTC.